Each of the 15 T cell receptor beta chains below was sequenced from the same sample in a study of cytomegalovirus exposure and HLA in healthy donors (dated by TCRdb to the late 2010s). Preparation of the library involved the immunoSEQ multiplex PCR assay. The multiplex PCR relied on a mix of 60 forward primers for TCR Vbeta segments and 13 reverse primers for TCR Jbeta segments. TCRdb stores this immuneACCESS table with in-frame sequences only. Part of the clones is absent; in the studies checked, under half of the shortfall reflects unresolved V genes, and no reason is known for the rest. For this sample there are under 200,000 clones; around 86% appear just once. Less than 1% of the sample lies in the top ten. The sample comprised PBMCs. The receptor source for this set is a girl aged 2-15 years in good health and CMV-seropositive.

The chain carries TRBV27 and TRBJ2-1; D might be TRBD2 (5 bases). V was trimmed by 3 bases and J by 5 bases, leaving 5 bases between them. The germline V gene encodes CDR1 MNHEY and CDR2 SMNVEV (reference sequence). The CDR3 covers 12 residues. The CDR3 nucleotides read TGTGCCAGCAGTTTGACTAACAATGAGCAGTTCTTC. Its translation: CASSLTNNEQFF.

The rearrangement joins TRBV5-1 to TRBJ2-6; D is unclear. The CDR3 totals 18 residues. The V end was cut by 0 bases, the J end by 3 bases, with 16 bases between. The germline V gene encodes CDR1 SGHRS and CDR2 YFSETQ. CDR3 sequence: CASSLVLIRRVGANVLTF. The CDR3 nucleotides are TGCGCCAGCAGCTTGGTCCTTATTCGGAGAGTTGGGGCCAACGTCCTGACTTTC. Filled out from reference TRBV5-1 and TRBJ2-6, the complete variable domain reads KAGVTQTPRYLIKTRGQQVTLSCSPISGHRSVSWYQQTPGQGLQFLFEYFSETQRNKGNFPGRFSGRQFSNSRSEMNVSTLELGDSALYLCASSLVLIRRVGANVLTFGAGSRLTVL.

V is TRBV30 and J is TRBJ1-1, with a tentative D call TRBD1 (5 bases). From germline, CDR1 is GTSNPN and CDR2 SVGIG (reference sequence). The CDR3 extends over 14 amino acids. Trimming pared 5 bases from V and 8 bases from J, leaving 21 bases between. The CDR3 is CAWGRGADVIEAFF. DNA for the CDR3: TGTGCCTGGGGGAGGGGCGCGGACGTTATCGAAGCTTTCTTT.

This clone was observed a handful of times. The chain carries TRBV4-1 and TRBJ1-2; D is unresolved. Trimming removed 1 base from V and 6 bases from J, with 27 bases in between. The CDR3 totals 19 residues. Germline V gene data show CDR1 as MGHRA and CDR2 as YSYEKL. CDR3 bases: TGCGCCAGCAGCCAAGCCACCAGGATGTCCGCGCGAGGGTGGGATGGCTACACCTTC. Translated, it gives CASSQATRMSARGWDGYTF.

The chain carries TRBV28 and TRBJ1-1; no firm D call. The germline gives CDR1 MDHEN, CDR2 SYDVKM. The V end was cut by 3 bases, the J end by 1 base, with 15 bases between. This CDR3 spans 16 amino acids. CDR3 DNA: TGTGCCAGCAGTTTTTACCCCGGAGGTCCGAACACTGAAGCTTTCTTT. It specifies CASSFYPGGPNTEAFF.

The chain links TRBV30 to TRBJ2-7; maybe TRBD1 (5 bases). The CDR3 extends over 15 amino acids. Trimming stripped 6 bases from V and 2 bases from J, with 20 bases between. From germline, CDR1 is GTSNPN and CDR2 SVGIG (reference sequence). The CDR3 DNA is TGTGCCTGCGATATAGGAAACAGGCTTGCCTACGAGCAGTACTTC. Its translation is CACDIGNRLAYEQYF.

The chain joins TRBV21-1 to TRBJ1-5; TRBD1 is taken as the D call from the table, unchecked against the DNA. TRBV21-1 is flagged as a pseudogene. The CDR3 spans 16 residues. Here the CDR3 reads CASSKAARGSDQPQHF. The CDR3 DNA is TGTGCCAGCAGCAAAGCAGCAAGGGGTTCCGATCAGCCCCAGCATTTT.

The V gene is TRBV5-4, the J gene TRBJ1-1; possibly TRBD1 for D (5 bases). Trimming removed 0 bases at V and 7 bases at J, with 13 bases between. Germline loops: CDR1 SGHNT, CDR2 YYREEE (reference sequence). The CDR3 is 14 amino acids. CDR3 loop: CASSLVGAWGEAFF. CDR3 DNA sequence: TGTGCCAGCAGCTTGGTAGGGGCGTGGGGTGAAGCTTTCTTT.

The CDR3 DNA sequence: TGTGCTAGTGGTTCCAGGGGTAGCGCGACCCAGTACTTC. This gives the protein CASGSRGSATQYF. The chain couples TRBV12-5 to TRBJ2-5; possibly TRBD1 for D (6 bases). The CDR3 sequence is 13 residues long. Germline CDR1 LGHNT, CDR2 FRNRAP. The ends were cut back, 4 bases at V and 7 bases at J, with 13 bases in the middle.

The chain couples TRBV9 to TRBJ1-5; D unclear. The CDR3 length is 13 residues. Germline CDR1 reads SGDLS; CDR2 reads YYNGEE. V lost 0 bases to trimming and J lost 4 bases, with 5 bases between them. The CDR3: CASSVELNQPQHF. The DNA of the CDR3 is TGTGCCAGCAGCGTAGAACTTAATCAGCCCCAGCATTTT.

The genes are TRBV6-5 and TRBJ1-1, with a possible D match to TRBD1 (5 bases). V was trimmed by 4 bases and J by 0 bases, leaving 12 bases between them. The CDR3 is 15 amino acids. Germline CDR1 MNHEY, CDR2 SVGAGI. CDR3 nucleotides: TGTGCCAGCAGTTCCCCGGGGGGGTTGAACACTGAAGCTTTCTTT. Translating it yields CASSSPGGLNTEAFF.

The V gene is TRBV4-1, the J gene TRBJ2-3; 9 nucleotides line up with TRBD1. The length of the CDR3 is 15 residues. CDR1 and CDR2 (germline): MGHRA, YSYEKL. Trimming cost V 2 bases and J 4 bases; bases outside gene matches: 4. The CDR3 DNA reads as TGCGCCAGCAGCCAAACCCGGACAGGGGCAGATACGCAGTATTTT. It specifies CASSQTRTGADTQYF.

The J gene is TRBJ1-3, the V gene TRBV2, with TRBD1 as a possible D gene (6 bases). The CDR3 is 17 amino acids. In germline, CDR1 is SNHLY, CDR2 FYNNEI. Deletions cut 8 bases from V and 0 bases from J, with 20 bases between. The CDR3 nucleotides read TGTGCCAGCGACCCAGGGGATATAGGGCTCTCTGGAAACACCATATATTTT. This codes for CASDPGDIGLSGNTIYF.

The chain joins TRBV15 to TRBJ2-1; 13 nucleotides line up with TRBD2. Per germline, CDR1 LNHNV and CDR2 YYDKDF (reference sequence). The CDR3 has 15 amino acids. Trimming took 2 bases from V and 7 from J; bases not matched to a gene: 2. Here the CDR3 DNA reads TGTGCCACCAGCAGAAGGGGACTAGCGGGAAATGAGCAGTTCTTC. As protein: CATSRRGLAGNEQFF.

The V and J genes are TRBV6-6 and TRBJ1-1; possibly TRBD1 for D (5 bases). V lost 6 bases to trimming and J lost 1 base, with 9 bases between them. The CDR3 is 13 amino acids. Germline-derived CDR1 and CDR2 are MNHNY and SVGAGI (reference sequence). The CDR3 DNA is TGTGCCAGCAGCGACGGACAGAACACTGAAGCTTTCTTT. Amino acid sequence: CASSDGQNTEAFF.